This is a list of T cell receptor beta chains from one sample in a study of identical twins. TCRdb analysed the 5' RACE reads with MiXCR anew, one entry per CDR3 protein. The table includes 200,000 to 250,000 distinct CDR3 sequences, about 13% detected once. A further study also used this sample, focusing on yellow fever vaccine responses in identical twins.

Sequencing input: memory (CD45RO+) T cells sorted from blood. The receptors come from a woman aged 18-35 years in good health. The CDR3 runs from the conserved cysteine through the conserved F or W. The order of the fields is J gene, clone size, D gene, V gene, CDR3 DNA, CDR3 protein. The D gene is left open where the match is weak. Expanded clones get a size class; other rows say once, few or many, or leave the size out.

J gene: TRBJ1-1; clone size: NA; D gene: NA; V gene: TRBV5-1; CDR3 DNA: TGCGCCAGCAGCCTCCTCAGGAACACTGAAGCTTTCTTT; CDR3 protein: CASSLLRNTEAFF
J gene: TRBJ2-1; clone size: many; D gene: TRBD1; V gene: TRBV4-2; CDR3 DNA: TGTGCCAGCAGCCAAGGGGTCGGACAGGGATCGTACAATGAGCAGTTCTTC; CDR3 protein: CASSQGVGQGSYNEQFF
J gene: TRBJ2-1; clone size: few; D gene: TRBD2; V gene: TRBV20-1; CDR3 DNA: TGCAGTGCTAGAGACCCTCTAGCGGTCAATGAGCAGTTCTTC; CDR3 protein: CSARDPLAVNEQFF
J gene: TRBJ1-2; clone size: few; D gene: NA; V gene: TRBV6-4; CDR3 DNA: TGTGCCAGCAAAGTCCTCGGTACCGGGACCTTC; CDR3 protein: CASKVLGTGTF
J gene: TRBJ1-2; clone size: NA; D gene: NA; V gene: TRBV7-9; CDR3 DNA: TGTGCCAGCAGTTCAGGTGGGGGAGTCGGCTACACCTTC; CDR3 protein: CASSSGGGVGYTF
J gene: TRBJ2-7; clone size: NA; D gene: NA; V gene: TRBV20-1; CDR3 DNA: TGCAGTGCTAGGAGAAAAAGGCTTCGTGTGGCCTACGAGCAGTACTTC; CDR3 protein: CSARRKRLRVAYEQYF
J gene: TRBJ2-2; clone size: many; D gene: NA; V gene: TRBV5-1; CDR3 DNA: TGCGCCAGCAGCACACAGAACACCGGGGAGCTGTTTTTT; CDR3 protein: CASSTQNTGELFF
J gene: TRBJ2-3; clone size: NA; D gene: NA; V gene: TRBV10-3; CDR3 DNA: TGTGCCGCCGGAGTCACAGATACGCAGTATTTT; CDR3 protein: CAAGVTDTQYF
J gene: TRBJ2-1; clone size: few; D gene: NA; V gene: TRBV20-1; CDR3 DNA: TGCAGTGCTAAGCGGCAGAGCTCCTACAATGAGCAGTTCTTC; CDR3 protein: CSAKRQSSYNEQFF
J gene: TRBJ2-3; clone size: many; D gene: TRBD2; V gene: TRBV5-6; CDR3 DNA: TGTGCCAGCAGCCGCGTGACTAGCGGAACAGATACGCAGTATTTT; CDR3 protein: CASSRVTSGTDTQYF
J gene: TRBJ2-1; clone size: many; D gene: TRBD2; V gene: TRBV6-2/TRBV6-3; CDR3 DNA: TGTGCCAGCAGTTACGCGACTAGCGGGAGGTACAATGAGCAGTTCTTC; CDR3 protein: CASSYATSGRYNEQFF
J gene: TRBJ2-7; clone size: NA; D gene: TRBD2; V gene: TRBV11-1; CDR3 DNA: TGTGCCAGCAGCGCGGGACTAGCGGGGGCCGCCTACGAGCAGTACTTC; CDR3 protein: CASSAGLAGAAYEQYF
J gene: TRBJ2-3; clone size: NA; D gene: NA; V gene: TRBV20-1; CDR3 DNA: TGCAGTGCTAGATCCGGGGCTAGCGGCACAGATACGCAGTATTTT; CDR3 protein: CSARSGASGTDTQYF
J gene: TRBJ2-7; clone size: few; D gene: TRBD2; V gene: TRBV20-1; CDR3 DNA: TGCAGTGCTAGCCCCATCCCATTTAGCGGGAGGAGTCTCGAGCAGTACTTC; CDR3 protein: CSASPIPFSGRSLEQYF
J gene: TRBJ2-7; clone size: many; D gene: TRBD1; V gene: TRBV24-1; CDR3 DNA: TGTGCCACCAGTGGACAGGGATTAAACGAGCAGTACTTC; CDR3 protein: CATSGQGLNEQYF
J gene: TRBJ1-4; clone size: many; D gene: NA; V gene: TRBV12-3/TRBV12-4; CDR3 DNA: TGTGCCAGCAGTTTAGCGCTAAGGGATGAAAAACTGTTTTTT; CDR3 protein: CASSLALRDEKLFF
J gene: TRBJ2-7; clone size: few; D gene: TRBD2; V gene: TRBV28; CDR3 DNA: TGTGCCAGCAGTTTATCCACTAGCGGGTCCTACGAGCAGTACTTC; CDR3 protein: CASSLSTSGSYEQYF
J gene: TRBJ2-7; clone size: NA; D gene: TRBD2; V gene: TRBV7-2; CDR3 DNA: TGTGCCAGCAGCCAGTTAGCGGGGGGCCAACTCAGGAACGAGCAGTACTTC; CDR3 protein: CASSQLAGGQLRNEQYF
J gene: TRBJ2-2; clone size: many; D gene: NA; V gene: TRBV9; CDR3 DNA: TGTGCCAGCAGCGTAGATGTCGGGGAGCTGTTTTTT; CDR3 protein: CASSVDVGELFF
J gene: TRBJ1-1; clone size: few; D gene: TRBD1; V gene: TRBV20-1; CDR3 DNA: TGCAGTGCCGTACAGGGGCCAGGACGAGTAGGCACTGAAGCTTTCTTT; CDR3 protein: CSAVQGPGRVGTEAFF
J gene: TRBJ1-1; clone size: few; D gene: TRBD1; V gene: TRBV20-1; CDR3 DNA: TGCAGTGCCAATAGACAGGGAGGCACTGAAGCTTTCTTT; CDR3 protein: CSANRQGGTEAFF
J gene: TRBJ2-7; clone size: few; D gene: TRBD1; V gene: TRBV29-1; CDR3 DNA: TGCAGCGTTCGAGGGGGCGTTATCAACGAGCAGTACTTC; CDR3 protein: CSVRGGVINEQYF
J gene: TRBJ2-3; clone size: NA; D gene: NA; V gene: TRBV29-1; CDR3 DNA: TGCAGCGGACTGGACGAAGATACGCAGTATTTT; CDR3 protein: CSGLDEDTQYF
J gene: TRBJ1-2; clone size: many; D gene: NA; V gene: TRBV2; CDR3 DNA: TGTGCCAGCAGTCCGGACATAAACTATGGCTACACCTTC; CDR3 protein: CASSPDINYGYTF
J gene: TRBJ2-7; clone size: few; D gene: TRBD1; V gene: TRBV28; CDR3 DNA: TGTGCCAGCAGCATAACAGGGGGCCGGGAGCAGTACTTC; CDR3 protein: CASSITGGREQYF
J gene: TRBJ2-7; clone size: few; D gene: TRBD1; V gene: TRBV14; CDR3 DNA: TGTGCCAGCAGCCACAGGACCGGGACAGGGGGCTACGAGCAGTACTTC; CDR3 protein: CASSHRTGTGGYEQYF
J gene: TRBJ2-3; clone size: many; D gene: TRBD2; V gene: TRBV10-3; CDR3 DNA: TGTGCCATCAGTGACAGCGGGGGGAGACCAGATACGCAGTATTTT; CDR3 protein: CAISDSGGRPDTQYF
J gene: TRBJ2-5; clone size: NA; D gene: TRBD2; V gene: TRBV7-2; CDR3 DNA: TGTGCCAGCAGCTTAGCGAGGACTAGCGGGGGGGCCCGGGAGACCCAGTACTTC; CDR3 protein: CASSLARTSGGARETQYF
J gene: TRBJ2-5; clone size: few; D gene: NA; V gene: TRBV20-1; CDR3 DNA: TGCAGTGCTACCGGGACATACCAAGAGACCCAGTACTTC; CDR3 protein: CSATGTYQETQYF
J gene: TRBJ2-5; clone size: many; D gene: NA; V gene: TRBV5-1; CDR3 DNA: TGCGCCAGCAGCCCGGGACCTCAAGAGACCCAGTACTTC; CDR3 protein: CASSPGPQETQYF
J gene: TRBJ2-7; clone size: once; D gene: NA; V gene: TRBV2; CDR3 DNA: TGTGCCAGCAGAGCCGGGACAAGCCTTTACGAGCAGTACTTC; CDR3 protein: CASRAGTSLYEQYF
J gene: TRBJ2-2; clone size: many; D gene: NA; V gene: TRBV4-3; CDR3 DNA: TGCGCCAGCAGCCAAGGAGCAGGCAGACTGTTTTTT; CDR3 protein: CASSQGAGRLFF
J gene: TRBJ2-3; clone size: many; D gene: NA; V gene: TRBV5-1; CDR3 DNA: TGCGCCAGCAGCAGAGAAGGTCTCGGAGCAGATACGCAGTATTTT; CDR3 protein: CASSREGLGADTQYF